The next 20 T cell receptor beta chains were all read from a single sample in a study of T cell repertoires in cytomegalovirus infection. Using its own MiXCR run on the reads, TCRdb lists one record per CDR3 protein. The table includes a few hundred thousand distinct CDR3 sequences, about 20% detected once. The sequenced sample was CD8+ T cells from PBMCs. These receptors were obtained from a human donor in good health (CMV status not recorded). Some clones in this sample may be carry-over from other donors' samples.

In this sample, this clonotype turned up many times. The genes are TRBV28 and TRBJ1-2; the D gene is possibly TRBD1 (6 bases). Germline V CDR1 and CDR2: MDHEN, SYDVKM. V was shortened by 6 bases and J by 0 bases, with 23 bases between the two germline ends. CDR3 length equals 18 residues. CDR3 loop: CASSYTTLGHHANYGYTF. The CDR3 DNA reads as TGTGCCAGCAGCTACACAACCCTGGGACACCACGCTAACTATGGCTACACCTTC.

This chain connects TRBV6-1 to TRBJ1-2, with TRBD1 matching over 7 bases. CDR1 and CDR2 (germline): MNHNS, SASEGT. The V segment lost 5 bases and the J segment 3 bases; nucleotides outside the gene matches: 6. The CDR3 loop spans 14 amino acids. For the CDR3, the DNA is TGTGCCAGCAGTTACACGGGACAGTACTATGGCTACACCTTC. Translated: CASSYTGQYYGYTF.

Notes on this clonotype: Relative to the germline gene, one junction end is altered; a read error may explain this. The V gene is TRBV5-1, the J gene TRBJ2-7; TRBD1 matches at 9 bases. The CDR3 loop spans 14 amino acids. In germline, CDR1 is SGHRS, CDR2 YFSETQ. This CDR3 reads CACSLGQGSYEQYF. In nucleotides, the CDR3 is TGCGCCTGCAGCCTGGGACAGGGAAGTTACGAGCAGTACTTC. The variable domain in full, with the rest retrieved from reference TRBV5-1 and TRBJ2-7, is KAGVTQTPRYLIKTRGQQVTLSCSPISGHRSVSWYQQTPGQGLQFLFEYFSETQRNKGNFPGRFSGRQFSNSRSEMNVSTLELGDSALYLCACSLGQGSYEQYFGPGTRLTVT.

This clonotype was picked up many times. V usage is TRBV29-1 and J usage is TRBJ2-2; D unclear. The CDR3 has 12 residues. Germline CDR1 and CDR2: SQVTM and ANQGSEA. The V end was cut by 4 bases, the J end by 4 bases, with 7 bases between. The CDR3 loop reads CSVVGSTGELFF. In nucleotides, the CDR3 is TGCAGCGTTGTGGGGTCCACCGGGGAGCTGTTTTTT.

The CDR3 coding sequence is TGTGCCAGCAGCTTAGGACAGGGGGACCGGGCCGGGGAGCTGTTTTTT. Amino acids: CASSLGQGDRAGELFF. The chain has TRBV7-8 and TRBJ2-2; TRBD1 aligns across 9 bases. After removal of 1 base from V and 6 bases from J, the junction contained 6 bases not matched to a gene. The CDR3 consists of 16 residues. The germline CDR1 and CDR2 sequences are SGHVS and FQNEAQ.

This clonotype was recorded only once. This chain links TRBV29-1 with TRBJ2-5; TRBD1 is a possible D gene (6 bases). Trimming shortened V by 4 bases and J by 2 bases, and 26 bases separated the two germline ends. Germline V gene data show CDR1 as SQVTM and CDR2 as ANQGSEA. This CDR3 region has 18 residues. The CDR3 loop is CSVGSGQPSLGWQETQYF. CDR3 sequence (DNA): TGCAGCGTTGGGTCGGGACAACCATCATTAGGGTGGCAAGAGACCCAGTACTTC. The full variable domain, in which reference TRBV29-1 and TRBJ2-5 provide the parts outside the CDR3, is SAVISQKPSRDICQRGTSLTIQCQVDSQVTMMFWYRQQPGQSLTLIATANQGSEATYESGFVIDKFPISRPNLTFSTLTVSNMSPEDSSIYLCSVGSGQPSLGWQETQYFGPGTRLLVL.

This clonotype was detected only a few times. The chain uses TRBV28 and TRBJ2-5, with D maybe TRBD1 (6 bases). CDR3 size: 14 residues. Between the trimmed V and J ends, which lost 4 bases and 4 bases, there was a span of 13 bases. Per the germline V gene, CDR1 is MDHEN and CDR2 is SYDVKM. CDR3 sequence (DNA): TGTGCCAGCAGTTCCGTACAGGGCCCAGAGACCCAGTACTTC. It encodes CASSSVQGPETQYF.

This clonotype was detected ten times or more. The chain uses TRBV27 and TRBJ1-1; D is undetermined. CDR3 size: 13 residues. Germline V gene lookup returns CDR1 MNHEY and CDR2 SMNVEV (reference sequence). V lost 7 bases, J lost 4 bases, and 13 bases lay in between. DNA of the CDR3: TGTGCCAGCACCGACTTGGGAGGCACTGAAGCTTTCTTT. Its protein product is CASTDLGGTEAFF.

The rearrangement links TRBV15 to TRBJ1-1; D might be TRBD1 (5 bases). The V end was cut by 6 bases, the J end by 1 base, with 12 bases between. The CDR3 loop spans 14 amino acids. Germline V gives CDR1 LNHNV, CDR2 YYDKDF (reference sequence). DNA for the CDR3: TGTGCCACCAGAATCCGGGGCAAGAACACTGAAGCTTTCTTT. Its protein is CATRIRGKNTEAFF.

This clonotype was recorded a few times. An end of the junction does not agree with germline; a read error may underlie this. V gene TRBV10-3 combines with J gene TRBJ2-4, with D tentatively TRBD2 (5 bases). Per germline, CDR1 ENHRY and CDR2 SYGVKD. The CDR3 covers 14 residues. CDR3 amino acids: CATIADDAKNIQYF. CDR3 DNA: TGCGCGACTATCGCCGACGACGCCAAAAACATTCAGTACTTC.

This clonotype was picked up many times. The chain joins TRBV11-2 to TRBJ2-7, with D unclear. CDR3 length: 15 amino acids. Looked up from germline, CDR1 is SGHAT and CDR2 is FQNNGV. V dropped 2 bases and J dropped 6 bases, with 17 bases sitting between them. CDR3 protein: CASSLLDGRTGEQYF. The CDR3 DNA sequence: TGTGCCAGCAGCTTACTCGACGGGCGTACGGGCGAGCAGTACTTC.

The chain links TRBV7-9 to TRBJ2-3; D unresolved. The CDR3 extends over 13 amino acids. Germline V gives CDR1 SEHNR, CDR2 FQNEAQ (reference sequence). The V and J ends lost 2 bases and 5 bases respectively, with 8 bases between them. CDR3 region: CASSLSSIDTQYF. Here the CDR3 DNA reads TGTGCCAGCAGCTTATCCTCTATAGATACGCAGTATTTT.

The count of this clonotype is one. This clone may be a read error of a much larger clone one base away. The V and J genes are TRBV20-1 and TRBJ2-7; weak D call: TRBD2 (7 bases). V dropped 0 bases and J dropped 3 bases, with 15 bases sitting between them. There are 15 residues in the CDR3. Germline V gene sequence: CDR1 DFQATT, CDR2 SNEGSKA (reference sequence). The CDR3 sequence is CSAREGRDTHYEQYF. Here the CDR3 DNA reads TGCAGTGCTAGAGAAGGGAGGGACACCCACTACGAGCAGTACTTC.

This chain uses TRBV6-5 with TRBJ1-2; D remains unclear. The CDR3 spans 13 residues. Germline lookup yields CDR1 MNHEY and CDR2 SVGAGI. V was cut by 0 bases and J by 8 bases, with 10 bases left in between. The CDR3 DNA reads TGTGCCAGCAGTTACTCGGGCGAGCGGGGCTACACCTTC. Protein product: CASSYSGERGYTF.

The chain is built from TRBV4-1 and TRBJ1-1, with unresolved D. CDR3 length: 15 residues. Trimming pared 0 bases from V and 5 bases from J, leaving 13 bases between. CDR1 and CDR2 (germline): MGHRA, YSYEKL. The CDR3 region has the DNA TGCGCCAGCAGCCAAGATCTGTGGGAGAGAACTGAAGCTTTCTTT. It specifies CASSQDLWERTEAFF.

In this sample, this clonotype turned up many times. The chain recombines TRBV12-3 or TRBV12-4 with TRBJ2-1; D is uncertain. The CDR3 runs 13 residues. The V gene lost 2 bases and the J gene lost 4 bases, with 6 bases spanning the gap. The DNA for the CDR3 is TGTGCCAGCAGTTTATACAGTTACAATGAGCAGTTCTTC. This sequence encodes CASSLYSYNEQFF.

This clonotype has at least ten counts. This rearrangement joins TRBV7-8 to TRBJ1-6; 7 positions agree with TRBD1. CDR3 length: 17 amino acids. Trimming removed 4 bases from V and 0 bases from J; junction bases left unmatched: 6. From germline, CDR1 is SGHVS and CDR2 FQNEAQ. This CDR3 reads CASSSRDSPSYNSPLHF. In DNA form, the CDR3 reads TGTGCCAGCAGCTCCCGGGACAGTCCCTCCTATAATTCACCCCTCCACTTT.

This chain joins TRBV25-1 and TRBJ2-1; D is unclear. V was clipped by 2 bases and J by 6 bases, with 8 bases between them. Germline V gene data show CDR1 as MGHDK and CDR2 as SYGVNS. The CDR3 length is 13 residues. In DNA, the CDR3 is TGTGCCAGCAGTGAAGGTAACGGCAATGAGCAGTTCTTC. This gives the protein CASSEGNGNEQFF.

The V and J genes are TRBV29-1 and TRBJ2-7; D possibly corresponds to TRBD2 (6 bases). Trimming left V 4 bases short and J 4 bases short, with 11 bases between. The CDR3 is 12 amino acids. The V gene's germline CDR1 is SQVTM and CDR2 ANQGSEA. The CDR3 here is CSVVEGGYEQYF. The CDR3 coding sequence is TGCAGCGTTGTGGAGGGCGGTTACGAGCAGTACTTC.

To note about this clonotype: A much larger clone is a single base away; this may be a read error. The chain joins TRBV7-2 to TRBJ1-1; the match to TRBD1 covers 9 bases. From germline, CDR1 is SGHTA and CDR2 FQGNSA. Trimming took 8 bases from V and 5 from J; bases not matched to a gene: 3. The CDR3 covers 12 residues. In nucleotides, the CDR3 is TGTACCAGCGGACAGGGGTGGACTGAAGCTTTCTTT. Protein sequence: CTSGQGWTEAFF.